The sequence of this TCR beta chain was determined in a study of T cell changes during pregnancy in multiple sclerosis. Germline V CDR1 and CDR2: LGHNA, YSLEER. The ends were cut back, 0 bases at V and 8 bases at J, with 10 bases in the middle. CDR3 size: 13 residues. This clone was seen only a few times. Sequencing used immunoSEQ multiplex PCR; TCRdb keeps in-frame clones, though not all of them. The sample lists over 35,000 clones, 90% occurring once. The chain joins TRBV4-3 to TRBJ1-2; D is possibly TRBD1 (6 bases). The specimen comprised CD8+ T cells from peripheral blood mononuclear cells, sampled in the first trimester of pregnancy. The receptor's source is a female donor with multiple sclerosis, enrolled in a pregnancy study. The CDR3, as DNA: TGCGCCAGCAGCCAAGAGGGGGCATGGGGCTACACCTTC. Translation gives CASSQEGAWGYTF.